The T cell receptor beta chain described here comes from a study of T cells in Graves' hyperthyroidism and ophthalmopathy. The study, taken as a whole, reports: Ophthalmopathy stood apart from stable hyperthyroidism in a 13 V-J model.

The hyperthyroidism patients had all been newly diagnosed, and their disease duration was under 2 months. Their ages ranged from 18 to 65 years. Clinicians diagnosed patients from clinical symptoms, serum thyroxine and TRAb, thyroid ultrasound and orbital computed tomography. Amplified TCR beta CDR3 regions came from RNA transcripts. The study used the HTBI primer set for a first-round RT-PCR of the TCR CDR3. TCRdb fed the multiplex PCR reads into MiXCR, producing one record per CDR3 protein. This repertoire shows fewer than 450,000 distinct CDR3 sequences, roughly 15% found once; its top ten account for around a third. CDR1 and CDR2 from the germline V gene are SEHNR and FQNEAQ (reference sequence). This CDR3 has 18 amino acids. The junction had 8 bases not matched to a gene; V was cut back by 5 bases and J by 0 bases. This clonotype was found many times. Its target is not known.

Sequenced input: blood. This TCR was recovered from a woman aged 30 to 39 with Graves' hyperthyroidism that later progressed to Graves' ophthalmopathy. The V call is TRBV7-9, the J call TRBJ1-6; 9 positions match TRBD1. CDR3 residues: CASSHDRGSSSYNSPLHF. CDR3 DNA: TGTGCCAGCAGCCACGACAGGGGGTCAAGCTCCTATAATTCACCCCTCCACTTT.